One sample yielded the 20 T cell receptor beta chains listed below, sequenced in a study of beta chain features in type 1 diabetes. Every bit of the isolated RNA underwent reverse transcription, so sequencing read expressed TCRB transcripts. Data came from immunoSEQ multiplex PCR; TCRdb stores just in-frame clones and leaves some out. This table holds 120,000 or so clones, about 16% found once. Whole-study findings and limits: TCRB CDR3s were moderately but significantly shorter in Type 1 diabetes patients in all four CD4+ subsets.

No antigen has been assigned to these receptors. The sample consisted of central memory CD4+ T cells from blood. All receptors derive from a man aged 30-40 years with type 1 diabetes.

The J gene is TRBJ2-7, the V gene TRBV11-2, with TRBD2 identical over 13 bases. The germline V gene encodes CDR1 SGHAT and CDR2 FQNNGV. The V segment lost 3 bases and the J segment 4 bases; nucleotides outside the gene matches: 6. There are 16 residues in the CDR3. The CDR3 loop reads CASSFVWGLAGYEQYF. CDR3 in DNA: TGTGCCAGCAGCTTCGTTTGGGGACTAGCGGGGTACGAGCAGTACTTC.

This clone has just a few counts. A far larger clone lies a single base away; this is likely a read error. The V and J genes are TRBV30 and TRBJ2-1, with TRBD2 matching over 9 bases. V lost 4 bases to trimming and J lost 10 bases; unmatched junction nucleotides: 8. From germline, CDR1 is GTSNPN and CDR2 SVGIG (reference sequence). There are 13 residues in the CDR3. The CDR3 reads CAWTRGGASEQFF. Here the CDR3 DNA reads TGTGCCTGGACACGCGGGGGGGCCTCGGAGCAGTTCTTC.

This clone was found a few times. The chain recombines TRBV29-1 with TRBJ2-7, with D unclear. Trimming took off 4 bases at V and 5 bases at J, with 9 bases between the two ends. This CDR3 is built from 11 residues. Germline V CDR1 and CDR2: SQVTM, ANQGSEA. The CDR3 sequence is CSVGRVDEQYF. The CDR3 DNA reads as TGCAGCGTTGGTAGGGTCGACGAGCAGTACTTC.

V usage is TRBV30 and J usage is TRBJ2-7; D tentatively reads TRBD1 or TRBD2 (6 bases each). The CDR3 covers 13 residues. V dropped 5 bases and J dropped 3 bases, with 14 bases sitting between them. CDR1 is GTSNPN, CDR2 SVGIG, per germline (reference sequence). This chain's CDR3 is CAWSPRGLYEQYF. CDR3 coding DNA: TGTGCCTGGTCGCCTCGGGGGCTCTACGAGCAGTACTTC. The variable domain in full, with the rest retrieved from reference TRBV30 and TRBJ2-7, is SQTIHQWPATLVQPVGSPLSLECTVEGTSNPNLYWYRQAAGRGLQLLFYSVGIGQISSEVPQNLSASRPQDRQFILSSKKLLLSDSGFYLCAWSPRGLYEQYFGPGTRLTVT.

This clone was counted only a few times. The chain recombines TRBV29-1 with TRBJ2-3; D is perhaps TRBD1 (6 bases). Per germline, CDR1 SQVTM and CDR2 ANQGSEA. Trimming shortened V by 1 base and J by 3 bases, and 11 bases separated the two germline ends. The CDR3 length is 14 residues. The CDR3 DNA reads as TGCAGCGTTGAAGTAGGACAGTCTACAGATACGCAGTATTTT. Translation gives CSVEVGQSTDTQYF.

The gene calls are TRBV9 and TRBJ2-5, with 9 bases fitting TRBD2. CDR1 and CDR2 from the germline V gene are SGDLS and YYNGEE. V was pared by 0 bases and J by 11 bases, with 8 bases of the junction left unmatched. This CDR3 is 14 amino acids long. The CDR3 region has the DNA TGTGCCAGCAGCGTAGATCAGGGCGGGAGGGAGCAGTACTTC. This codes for CASSVDQGGREQYF.

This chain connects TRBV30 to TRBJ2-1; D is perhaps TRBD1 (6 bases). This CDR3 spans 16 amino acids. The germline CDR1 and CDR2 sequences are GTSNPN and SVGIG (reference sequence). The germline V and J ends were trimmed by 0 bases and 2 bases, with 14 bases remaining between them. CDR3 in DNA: TGTGCCTGGAGTGTACAGGGATTCGGGACCTACAATGAGCAGTTCTTC. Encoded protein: CAWSVQGFGTYNEQFF.

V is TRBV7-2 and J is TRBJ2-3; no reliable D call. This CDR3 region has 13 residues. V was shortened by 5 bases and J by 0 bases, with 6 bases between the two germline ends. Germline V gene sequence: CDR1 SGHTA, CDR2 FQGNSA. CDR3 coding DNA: TGTGCCAGCAGCATCCCTAGCACAGATACGCAGTATTTT. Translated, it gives CASSIPSTDTQYF.

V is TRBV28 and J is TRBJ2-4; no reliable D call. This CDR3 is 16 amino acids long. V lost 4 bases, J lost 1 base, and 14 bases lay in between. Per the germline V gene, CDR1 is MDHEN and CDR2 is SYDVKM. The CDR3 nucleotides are TGTGCCAGCAGTTCCTCGGACCTGGGGGCCAAAAACATTCAGTACTTC. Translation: CASSSSDLGAKNIQYF. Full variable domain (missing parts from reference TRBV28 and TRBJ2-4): DVKVTQSSRYLVKRTGEKVFLECVQDMDHENMFWYRQDPGLGLRLIYFSYDVKMKEKGDIPEGYSVSREKKERFSLILESASTNQTSMYLCASSSSDLGAKNIQYFGAGTRLSVL.

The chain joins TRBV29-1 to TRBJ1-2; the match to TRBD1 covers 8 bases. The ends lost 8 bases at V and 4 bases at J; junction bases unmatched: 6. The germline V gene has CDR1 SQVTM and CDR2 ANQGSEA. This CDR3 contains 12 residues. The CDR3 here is CSSSGGAYGYTF. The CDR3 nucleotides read TGCAGCTCCTCAGGGGGCGCCTATGGCTACACCTTC.

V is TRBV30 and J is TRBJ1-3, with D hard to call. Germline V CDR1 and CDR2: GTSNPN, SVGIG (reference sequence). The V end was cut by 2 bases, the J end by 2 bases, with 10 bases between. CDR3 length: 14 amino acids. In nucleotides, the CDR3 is TGTGCCTGGAGTAATGGGTCACCTGGAAACACCATATATTTT. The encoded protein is CAWSNGSPGNTIYF. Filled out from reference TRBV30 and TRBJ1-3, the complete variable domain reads SQTIHQWPATLVQPVGSPLSLECTVEGTSNPNLYWYRQAAGRGLQLLFYSVGIGQISSEVPQNLSASRPQDRQFILSSKKLLLSDSGFYLCAWSNGSPGNTIYFGEGSWLTVV.

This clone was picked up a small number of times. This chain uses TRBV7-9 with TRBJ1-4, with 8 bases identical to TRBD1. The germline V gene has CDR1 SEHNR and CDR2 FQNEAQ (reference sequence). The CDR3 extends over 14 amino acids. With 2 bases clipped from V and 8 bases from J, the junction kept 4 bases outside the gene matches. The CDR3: CASSLYGQGEKLFF. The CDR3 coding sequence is TGTGCCAGCAGCTTATATGGACAGGGCGAAAAACTGTTTTTT. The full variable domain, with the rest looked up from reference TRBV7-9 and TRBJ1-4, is DTGVSQNPRHKITKRGQNVTFRCDPISEHNRLYWYRQTLGQGPEFLTYFQNEAQLEKSRLLSDRFSAERPKGSFSTLEIQRTEQGDSAMYLCASSLYGQGEKLFFGSGTQLSVL.

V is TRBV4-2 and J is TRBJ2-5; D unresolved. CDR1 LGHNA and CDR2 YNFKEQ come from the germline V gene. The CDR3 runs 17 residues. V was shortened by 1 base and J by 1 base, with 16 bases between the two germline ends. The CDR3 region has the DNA TGTGCCAGCAGCCAAGGGGGTTGGGATCGGACCCAAGAGACCCAGTACTTC. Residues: CASSQGGWDRTQETQYF.

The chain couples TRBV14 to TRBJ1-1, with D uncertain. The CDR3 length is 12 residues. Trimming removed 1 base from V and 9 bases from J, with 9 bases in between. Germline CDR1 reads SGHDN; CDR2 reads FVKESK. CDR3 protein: CASSQGPSKAFF. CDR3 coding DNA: TGTGCCAGCAGCCAAGGCCCGTCGAAAGCTTTCTTT.

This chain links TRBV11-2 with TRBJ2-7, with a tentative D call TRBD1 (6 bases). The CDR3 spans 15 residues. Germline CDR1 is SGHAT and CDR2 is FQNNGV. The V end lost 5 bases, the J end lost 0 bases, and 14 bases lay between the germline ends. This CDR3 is CASSPNREHSYEQYF. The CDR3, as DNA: TGTGCCAGCAGCCCAAACAGGGAGCACTCCTACGAGCAGTACTTC. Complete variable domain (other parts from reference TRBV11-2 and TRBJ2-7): EAGVAQSPRYKIIEKRQSVAFWCNPISGHATLYWYQQILGQGPKLLIQFQNNGVVDDSQLPKDRFSAERLKGVDSTLKIQPAKLEDSAVYLCASSPNREHSYEQYFGPGTRLTVT.

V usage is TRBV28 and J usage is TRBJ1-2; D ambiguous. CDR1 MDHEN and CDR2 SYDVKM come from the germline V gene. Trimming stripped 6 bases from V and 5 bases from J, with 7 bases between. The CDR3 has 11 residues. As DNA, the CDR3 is TGTGCCAGCAGATTTGAGTATGGCTACACCTTC. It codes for CASRFEYGYTF.

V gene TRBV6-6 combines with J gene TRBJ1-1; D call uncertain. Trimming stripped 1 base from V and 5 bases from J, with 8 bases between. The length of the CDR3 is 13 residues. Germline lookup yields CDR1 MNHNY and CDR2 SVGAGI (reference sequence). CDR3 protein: CASSYWVGTEAFF. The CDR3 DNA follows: TGTGCCAGCAGTTACTGGGTGGGGACTGAAGCTTTCTTT.

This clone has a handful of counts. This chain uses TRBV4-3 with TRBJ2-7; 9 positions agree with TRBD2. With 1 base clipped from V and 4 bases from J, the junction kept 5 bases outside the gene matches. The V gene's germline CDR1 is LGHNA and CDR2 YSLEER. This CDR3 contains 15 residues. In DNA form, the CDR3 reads TGCGCCAGCAGCCAAGGCACTAGCGGGTGGTACGAGCAGTACTTC. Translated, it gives CASSQGTSGWYEQYF.

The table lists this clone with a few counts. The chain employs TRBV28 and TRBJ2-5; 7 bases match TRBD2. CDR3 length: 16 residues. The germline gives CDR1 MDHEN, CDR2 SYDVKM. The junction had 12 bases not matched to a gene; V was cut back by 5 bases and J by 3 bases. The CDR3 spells CASSTHGGLAEETQYF. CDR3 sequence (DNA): TGTGCCAGCAGTACACACGGCGGGCTAGCGGAAGAGACCCAGTACTTC.

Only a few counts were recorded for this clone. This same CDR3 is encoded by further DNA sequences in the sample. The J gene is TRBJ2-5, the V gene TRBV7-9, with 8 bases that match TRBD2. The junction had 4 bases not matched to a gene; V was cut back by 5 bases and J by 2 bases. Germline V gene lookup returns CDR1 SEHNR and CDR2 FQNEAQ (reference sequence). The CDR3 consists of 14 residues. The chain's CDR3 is CASSLTSGQETQYF. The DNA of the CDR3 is TGTGCCAGCAGCCTTACTAGCGGTCAAGAGACCCAGTACTTC.